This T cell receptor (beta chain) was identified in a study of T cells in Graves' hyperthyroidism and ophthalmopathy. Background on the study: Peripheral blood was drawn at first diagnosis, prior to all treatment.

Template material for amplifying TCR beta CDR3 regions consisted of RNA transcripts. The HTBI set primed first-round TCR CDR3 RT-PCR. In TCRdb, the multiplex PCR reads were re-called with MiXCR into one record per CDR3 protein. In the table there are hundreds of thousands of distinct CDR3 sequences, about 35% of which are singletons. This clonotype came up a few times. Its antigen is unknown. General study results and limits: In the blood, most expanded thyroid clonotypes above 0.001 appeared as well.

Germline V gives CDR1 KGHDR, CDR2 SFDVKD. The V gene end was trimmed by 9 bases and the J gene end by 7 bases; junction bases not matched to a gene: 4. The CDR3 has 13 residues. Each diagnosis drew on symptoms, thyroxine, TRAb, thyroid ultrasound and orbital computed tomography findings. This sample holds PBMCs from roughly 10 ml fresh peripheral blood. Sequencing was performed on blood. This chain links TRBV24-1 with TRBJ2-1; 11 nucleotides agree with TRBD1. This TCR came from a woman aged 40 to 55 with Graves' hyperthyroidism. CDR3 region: CATRDRGRNEQFF. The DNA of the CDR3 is TGTGCCACCCGGGACAGGGGGAGGAATGAGCAGTTCTTC.